A selection of T cell receptor beta chains follows, all from one sample in a study of blood T cell repertoires in COVID-19. TCRdb's table, derived via immunoSEQ multiplex PCR, lists solely in-frame clones and lacks some. This sample has around 97,000 clones, with 87% found just once. The sample taken for sequencing was peripheral blood. These receptors were obtained from a human donor in a cohort sampled during active COVID-19. Each CDR3 is given with its conserved first and last residue. The D gene is left open where the match is weak. Some rows mark clone size as missing; the rest say once, few, many or name a class of expanded clone.

>14|TRBJ2-2|-|-|TRBV7-3
TGTGCCAGCAGCTTAAAACTCAACACCGGGGAGCTGTTTTTT
CASSLKLNTGELFF
>16|TRBJ2-2|-|TRBD1|TRBV19
TGTGCCAGTAGTATGGGGGACAGGGGGATAACCGGGGAGCTGTTTTTT
CASSMGDRGITGELFF
>15|TRBJ2-7|few|TRBD1|TRBV5-6
TGTGCCAGCAGCTCCCGGACAGGGAATCCCTACGAGCAGTACTTC
CASSSRTGNPYEQYF
>13|TRBJ1-1|-|-|TRBV5-4
TGTGCCAGCAGCTGGTGGTTTAGCCCTGAAGCTTTCTTT
CASSWWFSPEAFF
>14|TRBJ1-1|-|-|TRBV7-9
TGTGCCAGCAGCCCCGGGTTCAGTAACACTGAAGCTTTCTTT
CASSPGFSNTEAFF
>14|TRBJ2-1|-|TRBD2|TRBV29-1
TGCAGCGTTGAACAATCTAGCGGCTACAATGAGCAGTTCTTC
CSVEQSSGYNEQFF
>13|TRBJ1-2|-|-|TRBV11-2
TGTGCCAGCAGCTTAGAGGGTTACGGGGGCTACACCTTC
CASSLEGYGGYTF
>15|TRBJ2-7|-|TRBD2|TRBV28
TGTGCCAGCAGTTTACTTAGCGGGACCCTCCTCGAGCAGTACTTC
CASSLLSGTLLEQYF
>16|TRBJ2-1|-|-|TRBV3-1/TRBV3-2
TGTGCCAGCAGCCAAGAGAGGGGTACTAGCTCGGGTGAGCAGTTCTTC
CASSQERGTSSGEQFF
>15|TRBJ2-4|-|-|TRBV19
TGTGCCAGTAGTAAACAGAGTAGCGACAAAAACATTCAGTACTTC
CASSKQSSDKNIQYF
>14|TRBJ1-5|few|TRBD1|TRBV3-1/TRBV3-2
TGTGCCAGCAGCCATGGACAGGGCGGCCAGCCCCAGCATTTT
CASSHGQGGQPQHF
>15|TRBJ2-7|-|TRBD2|TRBV5-4
TGTGCCAGCAGCTTGTCAGCGGGGGCCCGCTACGAGCAGTACTTC
CASSLSAGARYEQYF
>13|TRBJ2-1|-|TRBD1|TRBV28
TGTGCCAGCAGTTTGCAGGGGGCAGATGAGCAGTTCTTC
CASSLQGADEQFF
>14|TRBJ2-1|-|-|TRBV29-1
TGCAGCGTTGTAACCAGACAAGTCCTTAATGAGCAGTTCTTC
CSVVTRQVLNEQFF
>16|TRBJ1-1|-|-|TRBV19
TGTGCCAGTAGTATATCACGGGTAGTTATGAACACTGAAGCTTTCTTT
CASSISRVVMNTEAFF
>17|TRBJ2-7|-|-|TRBV5-1
TGCGCCAGCAGCTTGGCCCCCCGGGAACCGATCTCCTACGAGCAGTACTTC
CASSLAPREPISYEQYF
>12|TRBJ1-1|-|-|TRBV6-5
TGTGCCACCGAACAGGGAGGGACTGAAGCTTTCTTT
CATEQGGTEAFF
>14|TRBJ2-3|once|-|TRBV11-2
TGTGCCAGCAGCTTAAACGGCGGAACAGATACGCAGTATTTT
CASSLNGGTDTQYF
>15|TRBJ1-4|-|-|TRBV5-4
TGTGCCAGCAGCGTAAACAGGGCAAGTAATGAAAAACTGTTTTTT
CASSVNRASNEKLFF
>22|TRBJ2-1|-|TRBD2|TRBV3-1/TRBV3-2
TGTGCCAGCAGCCAAGTAACTCCCGCCATGGGGACTAGCGGGCTTAAGCGGGGTGAGCAGTTCTTC
CASSQVTPAMGTSGLKRGEQFF
>17|TRBJ2-1|-|TRBD2|TRBV5-1
TGCGCCAGCAGCTCCCCGGAGCGGGGTAGCTCCTACAATGAGCAGTTCTTC
CASSSPERGSSYNEQFF
>11|TRBJ1-5|-|-|TRBV6-5
TGTGCCAGCAGTTTCAGTGGGCCCCAGCATTTT
CASSFSGPQHF
>17|TRBJ1-2|few|TRBD1|TRBV7-9
TGTGCCGGGACCCACAAATTAGGGGGCTCCGGGATATATGGCTACACCTTC
CAGTHKLGGSGIYGYTF
>14|TRBJ2-2|-|TRBD2|TRBV29-1
TGCAGCGTGGGGGGGACTCGGAACACCGGGGAGCTGTTTTTT
CSVGGTRNTGELFF
>15|TRBJ1-4|-|TRBD1|TRBV5-1
TGCGCCAGCAGCTTGGCCGGGACAGGGTTTGAAAAACTGTTTTTT
CASSLAGTGFEKLFF
>17|TRBJ1-1|-|TRBD1|TRBV7-9
TGTGCCAGCAGCTTGATAGGGGACAGTAGGGGGAACACTGAAGCTTTCTTT
CASSLIGDSRGNTEAFF
>17|TRBJ1-6|once|TRBD1|TRBV27
TGTGCCAGCGGATTCATTACAGGGGGCTTCCGTAATTCACCCCTCCACTTT
CASGFITGGFRNSPLHF
>16|TRBJ1-5|-|TRBD1|TRBV10-2
TGCGCCAGCAGTGAGTCGGCGGGACAGCACAATCAGCCCCAGCATTTT
CASSESAGQHNQPQHF
>14|TRBJ1-2|once|-|TRBV29-1
TGCAGCGTTGAAGCTGGGGCCTCAAACTATGGCTACACCTTC
CSVEAGASNYGYTF
>14|TRBJ2-5|-|-|TRBV5-6
TGTGCCAGCAGCTTGGACACTAGAGAAGAGACCCAGTACTTC
CASSLDTREETQYF
>11|TRBJ1-5|-|-|TRBV6-1
TGTGCCAGCAGTGATCAGCAGCCCCAGCATTTT
CASSDQQPQHF
>16|TRBJ2-1|-|TRBD2|TRBV23-1
TGCGCCAGCAGCACCTGGGGCGGGAGTTGCCCTAATGAGCAGTTCTTC
CASSTWGGSCPNEQFF
>14|TRBJ1-2|-|-|TRBV28
TGTGCCAGCAGCCCCCCGACAGCAGCCTATGGCTACACCTTC
CASSPPTAAYGYTF
>14|TRBJ2-7|-|TRBD2|TRBV20-1
TGCAGTGCTAGTGGGCTAGCGGGAGGGTACGAGCAGTACTTC
CSASGLAGGYEQYF
>15|TRBJ2-5|-|TRBD1|TRBV6-6
TGTGCCAGCAGTTACTTGGGACAGCCAGAAGAGACCCAGTACTTC
CASSYLGQPEETQYF
>14|TRBJ2-7|once|TRBD1|TRBV11-2
TGTGCCAGCAGCACTGGGACAGGGGAAGTTGGGCAGTACTTC
CASSTGTGEVGQYF
>18|TRBJ2-7|-|TRBD2|TRBV10-3
TGTGCCATCAGTGAGTCTCTGAGGACTAGCGGGCTCTCCTACGAGCAGTACTTC
CAISESLRTSGLSYEQYF
>14|TRBJ1-5|-|TRBD1|TRBV28
TGTGCCAGCAGTCGACAGGGATTAAATCAGCCCCAGCATTTT
CASSRQGLNQPQHF
>21|TRBJ2-1|-|TRBD1|TRBV18
TGTGCCAGCTCACCACTGGGACAGGGTTTGAAAAGTTATTTCTCCTACAATGAGCAGTTCTTC
CASSPLGQGLKSYFSYNEQFF
>15|TRBJ2-7|-|-|TRBV4-1
TGCGCCAGCAGCCAACGGTGGGGACTCTCCTACGAGCAGTACTTC
CASSQRWGLSYEQYF